Below are 6 T cell receptor beta chains sequenced from a single sample in a study of cytomegalovirus exposure and HLA in healthy donors. Both 60 Vbeta primers and 13 Jbeta primers went into the PCR. Method: immunoSEQ multiplex PCR; TCRdb's copy keeps in-frame clones and lacks some. The sample lists 95,000 to 150,000 clones; nearly 80% were seen once. The material sequenced was PBMCs. These receptors all stem from a woman in her thirties or forties in good health and CMV-seronegative.

V usage is TRBV28 and J usage is TRBJ2-7, with 7 bases lining up with TRBD1. Unmatched junction bases numbered 6, after V lost 4 bases and J lost 3 bases. Germline-derived CDR1 and CDR2 are MDHEN and SYDVKM. There are 14 residues in the CDR3. The CDR3 nucleotides are TGTGCCAGCAGTTCCGGGACAGCCATCTACGAGCAGTACTTC. Protein: CASSSGTAIYEQYF.

V is TRBV28 and J is TRBJ2-4, with D possibly being TRBD1 (6 bases). The CDR3 covers 15 residues. V lost 5 bases, J lost 2 bases, and 13 bases lay in between. The germline CDR1 and CDR2 sequences are MDHEN and SYDVKM. The CDR3 DNA follows: TGTGCCAGCAGTCCCCGCAGGGGTTCCAAAAACATTCAGTACTTC. Residues: CASSPRRGSKNIQYF. Full variable domain (rest looked up from reference TRBV28 and TRBJ2-4): DVKVTQSSRYLVKRTGEKVFLECVQDMDHENMFWYRQDPGLGLRLIYFSYDVKMKEKGDIPEGYSVSREKKERFSLILESASTNQTSMYLCASSPRRGSKNIQYFGAGTRLSVL.

This rearrangement joins TRBV28 to TRBJ2-5; 8 bases match TRBD2. In germline, CDR1 is MDHEN, CDR2 SYDVKM. The J segment lost 1 base and the V segment lost 1 base, leaving 2 bases of the junction unmatched. The CDR3 has 15 amino acids. For the CDR3, the DNA is TGTGCCAGCAGTTTATTAGCGGGACTCCAAGAGACCCAGTACTTC. It translates to CASSLLAGLQETQYF.

Note on this clone: Different DNA sequences within this sample yield the same CDR3. The rearrangement joins TRBV28 to TRBJ2-5, with 10 bases that match TRBD2. The J segment lost 6 bases and the V segment lost 9 bases, leaving 19 bases of the junction unmatched. In germline, CDR1 is MDHEN, CDR2 SYDVKM. This CDR3 has 17 amino acids. CDR3 bases: TGTGCCAGTAGTAACGGACTAGCGGAAAATGGCTGGAAGACCCAGTACTTC. The encoded protein is CASSNGLAENGWKTQYF.

This clone appeared a few times. A junction end diverges from the germline sequence, so it may reflect a read error. The chain links TRBV6-5 to TRBJ2-6; maybe TRBD2 (6 bases). Germline values: CDR1 MNHEY, CDR2 SVGAGI. The CDR3 extends over 16 amino acids. The CDR3 coding sequence is TGTGCCAGCAGTTACCGGAGGGGCACTGGGGCCAACGGCCTGACTTTC. It yields the protein CASSYRRGTGANGLTF.

CDR3 sequence: CASSLAASYDEQFF. The CDR3 nucleotides are TGTGCCAGCAGCTTAGCGGCAAGTTATGATGAGCAGTTCTTC. The genes are TRBV7-9 and TRBJ2-1, with no clear D. Germline CDR1 and CDR2: SEHNR and FQNEAQ (reference sequence). This CDR3 contains 14 residues. Trimming shortened V by 0 bases and J by 8 bases, and 11 bases separated the two germline ends.